This T cell receptor (beta chain) appears in the sequencing data of a study of blood T cell repertoires in COVID-19. Study-level information: PBMCs, B-cell-depleted T cells, or T cells were the source of the cDNA or gDNA that made up the material.

This clone has a handful of counts. Methods used by the authors: The authors estimated nucleated cell counts from reference gene primer amplification. The method was immunoSEQ multiplex PCR; TCRdb's version includes in-frame clones alone and lacks a portion of them. V, J and clone size reflect that table, while D and trimming were determined from the DNA. The data hold about 280,000 clones, with around 84% observed a single time. Cohort 3 recovered donors had two negative PCRs, clearance, or symptom resolution. Germline V gene lookup returns CDR1 GTSNPN and CDR2 SVGIG (reference sequence). The junction had 3 bases not matched to a gene; V was cut back by 0 bases and J by 10 bases. The CDR3 runs to 12 residues.

This receptor was obtained from a woman aged 50 to 60 who had recovered from COVID-19. The sample taken for sequencing was PBMCs or T cells enriched from blood (not recorded which). The chain employs TRBV30 and TRBJ2-1; 7 nucleotides line up with TRBD2. DNA for the CDR3: TGTGCCTGGAGTGTACTTAGCGGGGAGCAGTTCTTC. Its protein product is CAWSVLSGEQFF.